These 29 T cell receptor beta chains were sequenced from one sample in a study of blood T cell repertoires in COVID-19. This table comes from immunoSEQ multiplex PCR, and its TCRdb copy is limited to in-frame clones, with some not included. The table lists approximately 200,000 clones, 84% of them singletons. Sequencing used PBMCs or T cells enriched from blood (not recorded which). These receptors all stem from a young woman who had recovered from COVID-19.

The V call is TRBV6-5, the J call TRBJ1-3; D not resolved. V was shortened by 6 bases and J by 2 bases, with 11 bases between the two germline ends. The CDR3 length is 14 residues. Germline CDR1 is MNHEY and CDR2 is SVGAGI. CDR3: CASSPLEAGNTIYF. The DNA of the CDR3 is TGTGCCAGCAGCCCCCTGGAGGCTGGAAACACCATATATTTT.

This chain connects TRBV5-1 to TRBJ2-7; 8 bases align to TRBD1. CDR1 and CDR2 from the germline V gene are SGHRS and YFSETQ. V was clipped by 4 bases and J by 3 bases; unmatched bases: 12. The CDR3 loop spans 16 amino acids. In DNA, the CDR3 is TGCGCCAGCAGCGGCCCCCCGGGACAGGACCTCTACGAGCAGTACGTC. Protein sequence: CASSGPPGQDLYEQYV.

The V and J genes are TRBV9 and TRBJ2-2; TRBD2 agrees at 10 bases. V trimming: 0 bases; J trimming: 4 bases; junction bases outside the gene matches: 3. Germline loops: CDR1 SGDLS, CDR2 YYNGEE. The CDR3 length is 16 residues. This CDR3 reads CASSVASGGLTGELFF. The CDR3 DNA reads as TGTGCCAGCAGCGTAGCTAGCGGGGGCCTCACCGGGGAGCTGTTTTTT.

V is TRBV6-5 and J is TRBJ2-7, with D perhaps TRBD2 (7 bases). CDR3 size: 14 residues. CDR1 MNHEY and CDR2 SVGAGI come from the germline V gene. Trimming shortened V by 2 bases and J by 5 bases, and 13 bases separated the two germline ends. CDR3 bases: TGTGCCAGCAGTTACGCGGGGGCTAAAGACGAGCAGTACGTC. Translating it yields CASSYAGAKDEQYV.

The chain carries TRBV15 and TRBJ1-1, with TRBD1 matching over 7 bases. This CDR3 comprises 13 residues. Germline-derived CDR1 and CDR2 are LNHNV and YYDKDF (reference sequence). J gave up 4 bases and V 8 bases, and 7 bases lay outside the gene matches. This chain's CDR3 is CATRQGGATEAFF. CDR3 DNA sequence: TGTGCCACCCGACAGGGTGGGGCCACTGAAGCTTTCTTT.

The CDR3 coding sequence is TGTGCCAGCACCGACCCCGGGACAGGGGTCAGCTCACCCCTCCACTTT. It encodes CASTDPGTGVSSPLHF. The rearrangement links TRBV6-6 to TRBJ1-6, with 10 bases that match TRBD1. CDR3 size: 16 residues. V was pared by 7 bases and J by 10 bases, with 13 bases of the junction left unmatched. CDR1 is MNHNY and CDR2 is SVGAGI in the germline V gene (reference sequence).

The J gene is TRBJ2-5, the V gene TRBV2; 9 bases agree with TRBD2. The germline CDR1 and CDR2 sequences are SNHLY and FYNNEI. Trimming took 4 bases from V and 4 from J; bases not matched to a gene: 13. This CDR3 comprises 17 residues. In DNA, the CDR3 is TGTGCCAGCAGTGGGACAGGCCTAGCGGGGACGGTAGAGACCCAGTACTTC. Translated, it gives CASSGTGLAGTVETQYF.

CDR3 bases: TGTGCCAGCAGCTTGGAAAAGCGGGGTAACACAGATACGCAGTATTTT. It codes for CASSLEKRGNTDTQYF. This sequence joins TRBV5-4 and TRBJ2-3; TRBD2 aligns across 7 bases. The junction had 6 bases not matched to a gene; V was cut back by 0 bases and J by 2 bases. Germline CDR1 is SGHNT and CDR2 is YYREEE (reference sequence). The CDR3 contains 16 residues.

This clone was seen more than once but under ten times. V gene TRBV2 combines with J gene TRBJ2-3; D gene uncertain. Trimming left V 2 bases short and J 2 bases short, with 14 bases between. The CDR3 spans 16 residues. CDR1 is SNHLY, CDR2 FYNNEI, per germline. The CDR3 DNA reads TGTGCCAGCAGTGAATTGTCAGCGACGAACACAGATACGCAGTATTTT. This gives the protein CASSELSATNTDTQYF.

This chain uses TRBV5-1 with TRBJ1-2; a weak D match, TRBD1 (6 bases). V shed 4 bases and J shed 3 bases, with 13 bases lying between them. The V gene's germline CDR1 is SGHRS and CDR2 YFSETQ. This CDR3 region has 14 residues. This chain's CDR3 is CASSPGDGYYGYTF. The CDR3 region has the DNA TGCGCCAGCAGCCCAGGGGATGGGTACTATGGCTACACCTTC.

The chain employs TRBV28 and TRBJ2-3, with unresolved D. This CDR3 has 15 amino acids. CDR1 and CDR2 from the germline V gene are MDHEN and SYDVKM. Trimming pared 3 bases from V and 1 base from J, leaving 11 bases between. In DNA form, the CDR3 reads TGTGCCAGCAGTTTCCTCGTGGGCCGCACAGATACGCAGTATTTT. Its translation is CASSFLVGRTDTQYF.

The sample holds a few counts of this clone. CDR3: CASSPRGGEAFF. The CDR3 nucleotides read TGTGCCAGCAGCCCAAGGGGGGGGGAAGCTTTCTTT. The chain has TRBV12-3 or TRBV12-4 and TRBJ1-1, with a weak D call TRBD1 (6 bases). This CDR3 spans 12 amino acids. The ends were cut back, 6 bases at V and 8 bases at J, with 13 bases in the middle.

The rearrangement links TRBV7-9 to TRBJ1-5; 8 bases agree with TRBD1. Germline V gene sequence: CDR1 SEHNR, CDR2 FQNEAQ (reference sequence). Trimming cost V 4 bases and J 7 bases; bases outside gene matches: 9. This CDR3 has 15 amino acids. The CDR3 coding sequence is TGTGCCAGCAGCTCCTCAGGGGGCGCGAGACAGCCCCAGCATTTT. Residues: CASSSSGGARQPQHF. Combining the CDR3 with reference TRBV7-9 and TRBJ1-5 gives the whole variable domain DTGVSQNPRHKITKRGQNVTFRCDPISEHNRLYWYRQTLGQGPEFLTYFQNEAQLEKSRLLSDRFSAERPKGSFSTLEIQRTEQGDSAMYLCASSSSGGARQPQHFGDGTRLSIL.

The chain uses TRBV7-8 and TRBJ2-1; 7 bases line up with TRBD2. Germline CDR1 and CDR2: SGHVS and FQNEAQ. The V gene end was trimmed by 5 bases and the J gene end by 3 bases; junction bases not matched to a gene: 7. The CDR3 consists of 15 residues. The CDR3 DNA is TGTGCCAGCAGCGATCCGGGACTATACTACAATGAGCAGTTCTTC. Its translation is CASSDPGLYYNEQFF.

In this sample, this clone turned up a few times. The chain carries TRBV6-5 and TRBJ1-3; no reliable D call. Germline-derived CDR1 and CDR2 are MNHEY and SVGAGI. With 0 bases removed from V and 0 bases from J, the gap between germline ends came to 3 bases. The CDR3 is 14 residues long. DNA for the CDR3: TGTGCCAGCAGTTACTCGAGCTCTGGAAACACCATATATTTT. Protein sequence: CASSYSSSGNTIYF.

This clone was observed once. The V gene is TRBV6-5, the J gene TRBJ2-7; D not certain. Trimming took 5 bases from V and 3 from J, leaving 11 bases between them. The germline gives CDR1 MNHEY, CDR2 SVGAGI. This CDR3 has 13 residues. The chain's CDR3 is CASSPPADYEQYF. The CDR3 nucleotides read TGTGCCAGCAGTCCCCCCGCGGACTACGAGCAGTACTTC.

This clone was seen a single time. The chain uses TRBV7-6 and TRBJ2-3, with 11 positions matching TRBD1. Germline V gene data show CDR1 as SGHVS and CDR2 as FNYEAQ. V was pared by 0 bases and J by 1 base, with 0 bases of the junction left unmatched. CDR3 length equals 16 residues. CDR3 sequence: CASSLAGQGGTDTQYF. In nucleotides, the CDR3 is TGTGCCAGCAGCTTAGCGGGACAGGGGGGCACAGATACGCAGTATTTT.

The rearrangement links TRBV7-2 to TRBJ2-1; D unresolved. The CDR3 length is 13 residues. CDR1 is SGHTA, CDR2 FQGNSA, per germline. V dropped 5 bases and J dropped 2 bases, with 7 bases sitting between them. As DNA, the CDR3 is TGTGCCAGCAGCCCGAGAACCTACAATGAGCAGTTCTTC. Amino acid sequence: CASSPRTYNEQFF.

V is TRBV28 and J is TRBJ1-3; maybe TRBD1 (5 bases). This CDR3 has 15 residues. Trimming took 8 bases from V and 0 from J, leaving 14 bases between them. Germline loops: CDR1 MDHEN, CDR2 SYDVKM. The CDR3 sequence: CASGGSLNSGNTIYF. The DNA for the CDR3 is TGTGCCAGCGGGGGGTCGTTAAACTCTGGAAACACCATATATTTT.

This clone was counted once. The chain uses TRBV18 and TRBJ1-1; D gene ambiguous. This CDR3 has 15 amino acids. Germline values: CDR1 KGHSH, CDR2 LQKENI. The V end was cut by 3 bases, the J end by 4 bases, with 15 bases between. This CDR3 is CASSPKQPRGTEAFF. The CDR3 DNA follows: TGTGCCAGCTCACCGAAACAGCCCCGGGGCACTGAAGCTTTCTTT.

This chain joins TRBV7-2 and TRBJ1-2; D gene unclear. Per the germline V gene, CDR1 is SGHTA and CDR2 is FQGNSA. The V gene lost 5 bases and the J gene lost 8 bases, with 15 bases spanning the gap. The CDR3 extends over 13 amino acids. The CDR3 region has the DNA TGTGCCAGCAGCGAGGGAGTTATCGGCGGCTACACCTTC. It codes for CASSEGVIGGYTF.

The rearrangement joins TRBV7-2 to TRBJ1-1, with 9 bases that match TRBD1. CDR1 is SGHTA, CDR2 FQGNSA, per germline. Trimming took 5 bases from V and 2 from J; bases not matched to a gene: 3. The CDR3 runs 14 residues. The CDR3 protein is CASSAGQGNTEAFF. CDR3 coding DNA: TGTGCCAGCAGCGCGGGACAGGGAAACACTGAAGCTTTCTTT.

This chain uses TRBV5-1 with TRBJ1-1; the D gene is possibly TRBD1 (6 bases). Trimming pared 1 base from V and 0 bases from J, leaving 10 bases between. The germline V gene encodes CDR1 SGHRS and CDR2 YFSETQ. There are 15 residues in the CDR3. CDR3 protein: CASSLMAGVNTEAFF. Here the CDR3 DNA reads TGCGCCAGCAGCTTGATGGCAGGGGTGAACACTGAAGCTTTCTTT.

CDR3 sequence (DNA): TGTGCCAGCAGCTCTACAGGGGTCGAGCAGTACGTC. Protein: CASSSTGVEQYV. The genes are TRBV11-2 and TRBJ2-7; TRBD1 aligns across 7 bases. Germline loops: CDR1 SGHAT, CDR2 FQNNGV. The CDR3 runs 12 residues. Trimming cost V 4 bases and J 6 bases; bases outside gene matches: 3.

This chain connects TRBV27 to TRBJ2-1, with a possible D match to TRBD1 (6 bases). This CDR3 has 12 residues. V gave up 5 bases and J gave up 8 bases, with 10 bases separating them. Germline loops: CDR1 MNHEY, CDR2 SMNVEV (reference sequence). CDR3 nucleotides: TGTGCCAGCAGTCCCAGGGGTCATGAGCAGTTCTTC. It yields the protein CASSPRGHEQFF.

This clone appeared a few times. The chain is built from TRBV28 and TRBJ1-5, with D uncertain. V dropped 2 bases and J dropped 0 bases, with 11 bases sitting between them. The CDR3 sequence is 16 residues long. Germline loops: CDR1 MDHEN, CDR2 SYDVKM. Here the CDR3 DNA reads TGTGCCAGCAGTTTAAGGGAGACGTCTAGCAATCAGCCCCAGCATTTT. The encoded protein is CASSLRETSSNQPQHF.

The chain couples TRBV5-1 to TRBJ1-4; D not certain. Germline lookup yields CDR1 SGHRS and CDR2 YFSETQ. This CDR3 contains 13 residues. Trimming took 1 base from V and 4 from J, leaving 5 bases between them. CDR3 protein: CASSLRVNEKLFF. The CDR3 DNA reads TGCGCCAGCAGCTTGCGGGTTAATGAAAAACTGTTTTTT.

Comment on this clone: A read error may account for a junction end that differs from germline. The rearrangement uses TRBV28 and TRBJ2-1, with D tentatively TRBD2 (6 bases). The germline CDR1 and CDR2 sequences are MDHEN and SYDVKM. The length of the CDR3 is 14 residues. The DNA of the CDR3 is TGTGCCACCAGTAAGGGAGGCTCCTACAATGAGCAGTTCTTC. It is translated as CATSKGGSYNEQFF.

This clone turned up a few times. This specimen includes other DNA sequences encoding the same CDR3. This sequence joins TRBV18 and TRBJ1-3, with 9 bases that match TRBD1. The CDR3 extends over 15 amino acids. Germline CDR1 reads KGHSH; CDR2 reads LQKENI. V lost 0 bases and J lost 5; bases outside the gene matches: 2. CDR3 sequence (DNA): TGTGCCAGCTCACCACCGGACAGGGGAAGAAACACCATATATTTT. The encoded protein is CASSPPDRGRNTIYF.